A selection of T cell receptor beta chains follows, all from one sample in a study of shared clonotypes between healthy human individuals. The method was immunoSEQ multiplex PCR; TCRdb's version includes in-frame clones alone and lacks a portion of them. The sample includes 300,000 to 400,000 clones, less than 85% of them seen just once. Sequencing used memory CD4+ T cells sorted from blood. All receptors come from a man under 40 in good health. The conserved cysteine and the conserved F or W are not part of the CDR3 here. Part of the rows lack a size; the others show once, few, many or a class for expanded clones.

J: TRBJ2-3; size: once; V: TRBV19; CDR3: ASSTAGRDTQY
J: TRBJ1-5; size: -; V: TRBV5-8; CDR3: ASSLDPGQGVQPQH
J: TRBJ1-1; size: -; V: TRBV5-8; CDR3: ASNPRWGAGEAF
J: TRBJ2-1; size: -; V: TRBV11-3; CDR3: ASSSFLAEDNEQF
J: TRBJ2-7; size: -; V: TRBV29-1; CDR3: SVNDRGASYEQY
J: TRBJ2-7; size: once; V: TRBV5-6; CDR3: ASTLSWGPKQY
J: TRBJ2-2; size: once; V: TRBV15; CDR3: ATSRNPGLATGELF
J: TRBJ2-5; size: -; V: TRBV29-1; CDR3: SVMGGGETQY
J: TRBJ1-5; size: -; V: TRBV5-6; CDR3: ASSSRTGSFSQPQH
J: TRBJ2-3; size: -; V: TRBV5-4; CDR3: ASSFSFATSGRSDTQY
J: TRBJ1-1; size: -; V: TRBV28; CDR3: ASTRGVNTEAF
J: TRBJ2-2; size: -; V: TRBV11-3; CDR3: ASSLEKAFSNTGELF
J: TRBJ1-2; size: -; V: TRBV28; CDR3: ASTRRPALYGYT
J: TRBJ2-1; size: -; V: TRBV6-1; CDR3: ASSESPGLRGEQF
J: TRBJ1-2; size: -; V: TRBV27; CDR3: ASSTHYLGDGYT
J: TRBJ1-2; size: -; V: TRBV18; CDR3: ASSPETGEHNYGYT
J: TRBJ2-7; size: -; V: TRBV9; CDR3: ASSVDQDAYEQY
J: TRBJ2-5; size: -; V: TRBV7-2; CDR3: ASSRTWGETQY
J: TRBJ1-4; size: many; V: TRBV6-6; CDR3: ASSYASGTVEEKLF
J: TRBJ1-1; size: -; V: TRBV6-5; CDR3: ASSLRTERNTEAF
J: TRBJ1-5; size: -; V: TRBV19; CDR3: ASSIWQGAGNQPQH
J: TRBJ2-2; size: once; V: TRBV29-1; CDR3: SVGRGTGELF
J: TRBJ1-1; size: -; V: TRBV14; CDR3: ASSQDVFGGRKAF
J: TRBJ2-3; size: -; V: TRBV27; CDR3: ASSFWGLGTDTQY
J: TRBJ2-7; size: many; V: TRBV27; CDR3: ASRRTGDSYEQY
J: TRBJ2-2; size: once; V: TRBV7-9; CDR3: ASSLGGTVNTGELF
J: TRBJ2-3; size: -; V: TRBV7-2; CDR3: ASSWGTDTQY
J: TRBJ2-7; size: -; V: TRBV9; CDR3: ASSASGGSLGRGNEQY
J: TRBJ2-5; size: -; V: TRBV5-8; CDR3: ASTSPPRRETQY
J: TRBJ2-1; size: -; V: TRBV5-5; CDR3: ASSLDSGRAYNEQF
J: TRBJ1-2; size: many; V: TRBV5-1; CDR3: ASSLTGDAGYT
J: TRBJ1-2; size: -; V: TRBV28; CDR3: ASSLSPQDYGYT
J: TRBJ2-2; size: -; V: TRBV27; CDR3: ASSLEGPGLTGELF
J: TRBJ1-4; size: few; V: TRBV5-6; CDR3: ASSGGAEDEKLF
J: TRBJ1-5; size: -; V: TRBV6-1; CDR3: ASSEARTGSRSGNQPQH
J: TRBJ2-7; size: -; V: TRBV9; CDR3: LVRGTRYEQY
J: TRBJ1-4; size: few; V: TRBV7-9; CDR3: ASSLRRSEKLF
J: TRBJ1-5; size: -; V: TRBV19; CDR3: ASSIAVYSNQPQH
J: TRBJ2-7; size: -; V: TRBV28; CDR3: ASGIGTGPRGQY
J: TRBJ2-7; size: -; V: TRBV19; CDR3: ASSPWGSQVYEQY
J: TRBJ2-1; size: -; V: TRBV2; CDR3: ASSEDAREGQGEQF
J: TRBJ2-7; size: -; V: TRBV13; CDR3: ASSFTSHFAYSSYEQY
J: TRBJ2-7; size: once; V: TRBV4-2; CDR3: ASSQYNEQY
J: TRBJ1-5; size: -; V: TRBV6-6; CDR3: ASSQGHQPQH
J: TRBJ1-6; size: -; V: TRBV2; CDR3: ASNRNPTVSNSPLH
J: TRBJ1-4; size: once; V: TRBV6-5; CDR3: ASSWVGGEKLF
J: TRBJ2-7; size: -; V: TRBV5-4; CDR3: ASSRGQDRDYEQY
J: TRBJ2-7; size: few; V: TRBV9; CDR3: ASSVEEGTRGRYEQY
J: TRBJ2-7; size: -; V: TRBV29-1; CDR3: SVVDQSKQY
J: TRBJ2-3; size: many; V: TRBV19; CDR3: ASSFSGSLDTQY
J: TRBJ1-2; size: -; V: TRBV5-4; CDR3: ASSSGTAYGYT
J: TRBJ1-6; size: -; V: TRBV5-1; CDR3: ASSVDRGNSPLH
J: TRBJ2-3; size: -; V: TRBV2; CDR3: ASSFQDTDTQY
J: TRBJ2-7; size: -; V: TRBV18; CDR3: ASSPFRDNSYEQY
J: TRBJ2-3; size: -; V: TRBV11-3; CDR3: ASSTTRLDTQY